These 24 T cell receptor beta chains came from one sample sequenced in a study of blood T cells in healthy people across ages (dated by TCRdb to about 2015). Receptor libraries were prepared by 5' RACE. Sequencing took place on an Illumina HiSeq 2500. The second PCR ran for roughly 7 to 11 cycles and used a J-beta primer mix along with a sample-barcoded 5' primer. TCRdb passed the public sequencing reads through fastp at Q25 and MiXCR, retaining productive beta sequences. Identical CDR3 proteins give one entry, which carries the most common genes and DNA. This sample gives about a million distinct CDR3 sequences in total; 45% to 50% of them show up just once. The ten largest make up around 15% of the sample. The sample was blood. Receptor source: a young man in good health.

The rearrangement joins TRBV6-1 to TRBJ2-2, with D uncertain. Germline CDR1 reads MNHNS; CDR2 reads SASEGT. The CDR3 sequence is 14 residues long. Trimming cost V 6 bases and J 2 bases, with 10 bases left between them. CDR3 protein: CASRAHGNTGELFF. Here the CDR3 DNA reads TGTGCCAGCAGGGCCCATGGAAACACCGGGGAGCTGTTTTTT.

A note on this clonotype: The germline gene is not matched at one end of the junction; a read error may be the cause. CDR3 sequence reads: CAGSTDRGRNEQFF. DNA for the CDR3: TGTGCCGGCAGCACCGATAGGGGAAGGAATGAGCAGTTCTTC. This chain joins TRBV7-2 and TRBJ2-1, with D possibly being TRBD1 (5 bases). CDR3 length equals 14 residues. CDR1 and CDR2 from the germline V gene are SGHTA and FQGNSA.

This rearrangement joins TRBV20-1 to TRBJ2-7; D perhaps matches TRBD1 (6 bases). The CDR3 length is 14 residues. The V end lost 5 bases, the J end lost 7 bases, and 21 bases lay between the germline ends. Germline-derived CDR1 and CDR2 are DFQATT and SNEGSKA (reference sequence). The chain's CDR3 is CSASPDSSYNEQYF. The CDR3 region has the DNA TGCAGTGCTTCCCCGGACAGCTCCTACAATGAGCAGTACTTC.

The chain is built from TRBV24-1 and TRBJ2-4; possible D gene TRBD1, 6 bases. The J call may be in error: the DNA end matches TRBJ2-7 better. Germline CDR1 reads KGHDR; CDR2 reads SFDVKD. The CDR3 runs 13 residues. CDR3 protein: CATSYRDINEQYF. CDR3 bases: TGTGCCACCAGCTACCGGGACATCAACGAGCAGTACTTC.

The gene calls are TRBV18 and TRBJ1-4; 8 bases map to TRBD1. Germline lookup yields CDR1 KGHSH and CDR2 LQKENI. This CDR3 contains 15 residues. V was clipped by 5 bases and J by 5 bases; unmatched bases: 7. CDR3 residues: CASSARTGSNEKLFF. DNA for the CDR3: TGTGCCAGCTCAGCTCGGACAGGGAGCAATGAAAAACTGTTTTTT.

V gene TRBV5-1 combines with J gene TRBJ2-7; perhaps TRBD1 as D (6 bases). Trimming stripped 0 bases from V and 3 bases from J, with 10 bases between. Germline V gene data show CDR1 as SGHRS and CDR2 as YFSETQ. This CDR3 is 14 amino acids long. The CDR3 region is CASSLALTGYEQYF. Written as DNA, the CDR3 is TGCGCCAGCAGCTTGGCCCTGACAGGCTACGAGCAGTACTTC. The full variable domain, in which reference TRBV5-1 and TRBJ2-7 provide the parts outside the CDR3, is KAGVTQTPRYLIKTRGQQVTLSCSPISGHRSVSWYQQTPGQGLQFLFEYFSETQRNKGNFPGRFSGRQFSNSRSEMNVSTLELGDSALYLCASSLALTGYEQYFGPGTRLTVT.

The chain couples TRBV5-1 to TRBJ2-3; possibly TRBD2 for D (5 bases). Germline V gene sequence: CDR1 SGHRS, CDR2 YFSETQ. The V and J ends lost 4 bases and 4 bases respectively, with 10 bases between them. The CDR3 covers 13 residues. The CDR3 nucleotides read TGCGCCAGCAGCAACGGGGAAGCAGATACGCAGTATTTT. Translation: CASSNGEADTQYF.

The chain combines TRBV11-1 with TRBJ2-1, with 8 bases that match TRBD2. After removal of 4 bases from V and 15 bases from J, the junction contained 11 bases not matched to a gene. This CDR3 has 13 residues. CDR1 and CDR2 from the germline V gene are SGHAT and FQDESV (reference sequence). CDR3: CASSSVAGWDPFF. In nucleotides, the CDR3 is TGTGCCAGCAGCTCTGTAGCGGGGTGGGATCCGTTCTTC.

DNA of the CDR3: TGCAGTGCTAGGTCCGGCTGGAACCAGCCCCAGCATTTT. Translation: CSARSGWNQPQHF. The chain carries TRBV20-1 and TRBJ1-5, with unresolved D. V was pared by 3 bases and J by 7 bases, with 13 bases between. This CDR3 region has 13 residues. Looked up from germline, CDR1 is DFQATT and CDR2 is SNEGSKA (reference sequence).

The chain couples TRBV5-5 to TRBJ1-6; 7 nucleotides line up with TRBD1. With 3 bases clipped from V and 9 bases from J, the junction kept 12 bases outside the gene matches. CDR1 is SGHKS, CDR2 YYEKEE, per germline (reference sequence). The CDR3 totals 16 residues. CDR3 loop: CASSWGPDRKGSPLHF. The CDR3, as DNA: TGTGCCAGCAGCTGGGGCCCGGACAGGAAAGGTTCACCCCTCCACTTT.

Only a few counts were recorded for this clonotype. The genes are TRBV6-5 and TRBJ2-1; no reliable D call. V shed 1 base and J shed 5 bases, with 9 bases lying between them. Germline assignment: CDR1 MNHEY and CDR2 SVGAGI. The CDR3 extends over 14 amino acids. The CDR3 DNA reads TGTGCCAGCAGTTACTTTAGCACCCACAATGAGCAGTTCTTC. Translation: CASSYFSTHNEQFF.

As concerns this clonotype: One end of the junction varies from germline; a read error may be responsible. The chain is built from TRBV18 and TRBJ1-1; 8 bases are shared with TRBD1. The V gene's germline CDR1 is KGHSH and CDR2 LQKENI. This CDR3 comprises 13 residues. The CDR3 DNA is TGTGCCAGCGCACCGGACAGGGACACTGAAGCTTTCTTT. Translation gives CASAPDRDTEAFF.

This chain connects TRBV4-3 to TRBJ1-5; 7 nucleotides agree with TRBD1. Trimming took 0 bases from V and 2 from J; bases not matched to a gene: 4. The CDR3 is 16 amino acids. CDR1 is LGHNA and CDR2 is YSLEER in the germline V gene. CDR3 sequence: CASSQEHRGGNQPQHF. For the CDR3, the DNA is TGCGCCAGCAGCCAAGAGCACAGGGGTGGCAATCAGCCCCAGCATTTT.

This clonotype has at least ten counts. This chain joins TRBV9 and TRBJ2-7; no firm D call. CDR3 length equals 13 residues. Germline loops: CDR1 SGDLS, CDR2 YYNGEE. V was cut by 0 bases and J by 0 bases, with 4 bases left in between. The CDR3 region is CASSVAGSYEQYF. The CDR3 DNA sequence: TGTGCCAGCAGCGTAGCCGGCTCCTACGAGCAGTACTTC. Drawing the rest from reference TRBV9 and TRBJ2-7, the complete variable domain is DSGVTQTPKHLITATGQRVTLRCSPRSGDLSVYWYQQSLDQGLQFLIQYYNGEERAKGNILERFSAQQFPDLHSELNLSSLELGDSALYFCASSVAGSYEQYFGPGTRLTVT.

V is TRBV27 and J is TRBJ2-7; D is possibly TRBD1 (5 bases). The CDR3 loop spans 15 amino acids. Germline CDR1 is MNHEY and CDR2 is SMNVEV (reference sequence). Trimming cost V 6 bases and J 0 bases, with 15 bases left between them. CDR3 sequence reads: CASSPMEGVSYEQYF. CDR3 coding DNA: TGTGCCAGCAGCCCCATGGAAGGGGTCTCCTACGAGCAGTACTTC.

V usage is TRBV5-1 and J usage is TRBJ2-5; no clear D gene. V lost 4 bases and J 5 bases, leaving 12 bases between the germline ends. Germline values: CDR1 SGHRS, CDR2 YFSETQ. The CDR3 extends over 13 amino acids. The DNA of the CDR3 is TGCGCCAGCAGCCCCCCTGGCCCCGAGACCCAGTACTTC. Translation gives CASSPPGPETQYF.

The V and J genes are TRBV30 and TRBJ1-1; 7 nucleotides agree with TRBD1. The CDR3 consists of 14 residues. CDR1 and CDR2 (germline): GTSNPN, SVGIG (reference sequence). V shed 3 bases and J 6 bases; nucleotides not matched to a gene: 10. CDR3 nucleotides: TGTGCCTGGAGAACAAGGGGGCCCCAGCCTGAAGCTTTCTTT. It translates to CAWRTRGPQPEAFF.

V usage is TRBV12-3 or TRBV12-4 and J usage is TRBJ2-3; weak D call: TRBD2 (6 bases). CDR3 length equals 15 residues. Trimming removed 2 bases at V and 2 bases at J, with 11 bases between. The CDR3 nucleotides read TGTGCCAGCAGTTTAAGCGGGCGGACCACAGATACGCAGTATTTT. It specifies CASSLSGRTTDTQYF.

The chain uses TRBV18 and TRBJ2-7, with D unresolved. V was cut by 8 bases and J by 1 base, with 9 bases left in between. Germline CDR1 KGHSH, CDR2 LQKENI. The CDR3 is made up of 12 amino acids. The CDR3, as DNA: TGTGCCAGCGCACTGGATTCCTACGAGCAGTACTTC. Its protein is CASALDSYEQYF. Drawing the rest from reference TRBV18 and TRBJ2-7, the complete variable domain is NAGVMQNPRHLVRRRGQEARLRCSPMKGHSHVYWYRQLPEEGLKFMVYLQKENIIDESGMPKERFSAEFPKEGPSILRIQQVVRGDSAAYFCASALDSYEQYFGPGTRLTVT.

This clonotype was recorded a few times. The chain has TRBV6-1 and TRBJ2-1, with no clear D. This CDR3 has 13 residues. V was shortened by 2 bases and J by 5 bases, with 7 bases between the two germline ends. Germline V lookup: CDR1 MNHNS, CDR2 SASEGT. CDR3 sequence reads: CASSERAHNEQFF. The CDR3 DNA follows: TGTGCCAGCAGTGAAAGGGCCCACAATGAGCAGTTCTTC.

The chain couples TRBV6-5 to TRBJ1-1; D is undetermined. This CDR3 comprises 14 residues. Germline CDR1 is MNHEY and CDR2 is SVGAGI. V shed 2 bases and J shed 1 base, with 8 bases lying between them. CDR3 sequence (DNA): TGTGCCAGCAGTTACGGCCGGGAGAACACTGAAGCTTTCTTT. Translating it yields CASSYGRENTEAFF.

V usage is TRBV7-2 and J usage is TRBJ2-3; no reliable D call. Trimming took off 0 bases at V and 6 bases at J, with 16 bases between the two ends. CDR3 length equals 16 residues. Germline assignment: CDR1 SGHTA and CDR2 FQGNSA. This chain's CDR3 is CASSLAEQSLPDTQYF. The CDR3 DNA is TGTGCCAGCAGCTTAGCGGAACAGAGCCTTCCGGATACGCAGTATTTT.

On this clonotype itself: A much larger clone lies a single base off, so this may be a read error. This chain links TRBV4-1 with TRBJ2-5; a possible D gene is TRBD1 (6 bases). Germline CDR1 reads MGHRA; CDR2 reads YSYEKL. V shed 1 base and J shed 0 bases, with 6 bases lying between them. The CDR3 has 14 residues. CDR3: CASSQGTDQETQYF. Here the CDR3 DNA reads TGCGCCAGCAGCCAAGGGACAGACCAAGAGACCCAGTACTTC.

This chain links TRBV11-3 with TRBJ1-1; D remains unclear. Germline V CDR1 and CDR2: SGHNT, YENEEA. CDR3 length: 14 residues. Trimming took 0 bases from V and 3 from J, leaving 8 bases between them. The CDR3 DNA reads TGTGCCAGCAGCTTAGATGACTGGGACACTGAAGCTTTCTTT. Its translation is CASSLDDWDTEAFF.